The clone carrying this TCR beta chain appeared many times. The TCR beta CDR3 regions underwent amplification using RNA transcripts as the source. HTBI primers were employed in a first-round RT-PCR of the TCR CDR3. TCRdb independently ran MiXCR on the multiplex PCR reads; one entry per CDR3 protein. The sample contains over 700,000 distinct CDR3 sequences, approximately 36% of which appear only once. The study enrolled patients aged 18 to 65 with newly diagnosed hyperthyroidism of under 2 months' duration. More than 8 ml fresh peripheral blood yielded the PBMCs. The entry originates in a study of T cells in Graves' hyperthyroidism and ophthalmopathy. Trimming shortened V by 5 bases and J by 8 bases, and 12 bases separated the two germline ends. The length of the CDR3 is 12 residues.

The chain employs TRBV12-3 or TRBV12-4 and TRBJ1-1; TRBD1 is a possible D gene (5 bases). The sequencing sample was made of blood. The receptor was isolated from a woman aged 40 to 49 with Graves' hyperthyroidism. The CDR3 spells CASSQGSGEAFF. The CDR3 region has the DNA TGTGCCAGCAGTCAGGGTTCGGGAGAAGCTTTCTTT.